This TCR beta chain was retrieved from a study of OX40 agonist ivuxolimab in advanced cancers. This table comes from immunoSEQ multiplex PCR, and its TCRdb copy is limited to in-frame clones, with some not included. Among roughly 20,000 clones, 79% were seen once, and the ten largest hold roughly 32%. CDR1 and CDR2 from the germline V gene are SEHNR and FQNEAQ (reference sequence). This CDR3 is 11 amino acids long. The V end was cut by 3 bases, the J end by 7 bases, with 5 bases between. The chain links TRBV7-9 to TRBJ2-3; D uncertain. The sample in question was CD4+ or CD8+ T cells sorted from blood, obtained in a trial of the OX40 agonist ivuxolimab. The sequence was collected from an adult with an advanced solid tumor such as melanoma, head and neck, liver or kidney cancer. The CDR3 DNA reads TGTGCCAGCAGCTTTGGGAATACGCAGTATTTT. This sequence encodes CASSFGNTQYF.